The 12 T cell receptor beta chains in this list originate from one sample, sequenced in a study of blood T cell repertoires in COVID-19 (TCRdb year 2020). To prepare the library, the immunoSEQ multiplex PCR assay was applied. TCRdb provides this immuneACCESS table in a form limited to in-frame rearrangements. Some clones are lacking; in checked studies, under half of them reflect an unresolved V gene, and why the rest are absent is not known. This sample has 330,000 or so clones in its table, and approximately 88% of those were observed once. The ten largest make up less than 6.5% of the sample. Sequencing used PBMCs or T cells enriched from blood (not recorded which). The receptors come from a man in his thirties or forties who had recovered from COVID-19.

In the case of this clone: Compared with germline, one end of the junction differs, possibly owing to a read error. This chain connects TRBV28 to TRBJ2-2; D not resolved. Germline CDR1 is MDHEN and CDR2 is SYDVKM. CDR3 length equals 18 residues. CDR3 loop: CVSSPGIGVQDYTGELFF. In nucleotides, the CDR3 is TGTGTCAGCAGTCCCGGTATAGGAGTTCAAGATTACACCGGGGAGCTGTTTTTT.

This clone occurred once. The chain uses TRBV3-1 (or the pseudogene TRBV3-2) and TRBJ1-3, with D perhaps matching TRBD1 (6 bases). The V gene lost 6 bases and the J gene lost 1 base, with 13 bases spanning the gap. CDR1 and CDR2 from the germline V gene are LGHDT and YNNKEL (reference sequence). The CDR3 spans 15 residues. The CDR3 nucleotides read TGTGCCAGCAGGCTCACCCAGGGGTCTGGAAACACCATATATTTT. It codes for CASRLTQGSGNTIYF.

This clone appeared once. The chain has TRBV7-9 and TRBJ1-2; 7 nucleotides line up with TRBD1. The CDR3 runs to 13 residues. The V gene end was trimmed by 11 bases and the J gene end by 1 base; junction bases not matched to a gene: 7. The V gene's germline CDR1 is SEHNR and CDR2 FQNEAQ (reference sequence). The CDR3 DNA is TGTGCCGTATTTAGGGGGCTTAACTATGGCTACACCTTC. It yields the protein CAVFRGLNYGYTF.

The rearrangement links TRBV5-1 to TRBJ1-1, with D possibly TRBD1 on 6 matching bases. Trimming cost V 4 bases and J 6 bases, with 10 bases left between them. Germline CDR1 SGHRS, CDR2 YFSETQ. CDR3 size: 12 residues. The CDR3 spells CASSPGGAEAFF. CDR3 nucleotides: TGCGCCAGCAGCCCGGGGGGCGCTGAAGCTTTCTTT.

The CDR3 DNA reads as TGTGCCAGCAGCCCCACCCCCAGCTCCTACAATGAGCAGTTCTTC. Protein product: CASSPTPSSYNEQFF. V gene TRBV7-7 combines with J gene TRBJ2-1; D is ambiguous. This CDR3 has 15 amino acids. V was trimmed by 5 bases and J by 0 bases, leaving 11 bases between them. The V gene's germline CDR1 is SSHAT and CDR2 FNYEAQ (reference sequence).

CDR3 region: CASSVRPGTETHQPQHF. The CDR3 coding sequence is TGTGCCAGCAGTGTCCGGCCCGGGACAGAGACCCATCAGCCCCAGCATTTT. The chain joins TRBV6-1 to TRBJ1-5; 7 bases agree with TRBD1. CDR1 MNHNS and CDR2 SASEGT come from the germline V gene. The CDR3 contains 17 residues. Trimming took 4 bases from V and 5 from J; bases not matched to a gene: 14.

This clone has only one observation. This chain links TRBV12-5 with TRBJ1-3; D uncertain. This CDR3 region has 11 residues. V shed 6 bases and J shed 4 bases, with 4 bases lying between them. The germline V gene encodes CDR1 LGHNT and CDR2 FRNRAP. CDR3 in DNA: TGTGCTAGTGGATCGGGAAACACCATATATTTT. It encodes CASGSGNTIYF.

The V gene is TRBV10-3, the J gene TRBJ1-3, with 11 bases matching TRBD1. The CDR3 spans 20 residues. V shed 2 bases, J shed 0 bases, and the junction held 12 bases outside the gene matches. The germline gives CDR1 ENHRY, CDR2 SYGVKD. The CDR3 here is CAISEMGTGGPALSGNTIYF. CDR3 sequence (DNA): TGTGCCATCAGTGAGATGGGGACAGGGGGACCAGCTCTCTCTGGAAACACCATATATTTT.

This clone was detected only once. The V gene is TRBV4-2, the J gene TRBJ1-1; no clear D. CDR1 and CDR2 from the germline V gene are LGHNA and YNFKEQ. The V and J ends lost 0 bases and 0 bases respectively, with 8 bases between them. CDR3 length equals 15 residues. The CDR3 here is CASSQDISMNTEAFF. CDR3 bases: TGTGCCAGCAGCCAAGATATCAGTATGAACACTGAAGCTTTCTTT.

The chain couples TRBV11-1 to TRBJ2-3; D gene uncertain. The germline V gene has CDR1 SGHAT and CDR2 FQDESV (reference sequence). The CDR3 covers 15 residues. V was cut by 0 bases and J by 3 bases, with 10 bases left in between. CDR3 sequence: CASSLAPARTDTQYF. The CDR3 region has the DNA TGTGCCAGCAGCTTAGCCCCCGCCCGGACAGATACGCAGTATTTT.

The chain joins TRBV11-2 to TRBJ2-1; tentatively, D is TRBD2 (5 bases). V was pared by 3 bases and J by 7 bases, with 13 bases between. The CDR3 loop spans 14 amino acids. Germline lookup yields CDR1 SGHAT and CDR2 FQNNGV. The chain's CDR3 is CASSFVLVGNEQFF. The CDR3, as DNA: TGTGCCAGCAGCTTCGTACTAGTAGGGAATGAGCAGTTCTTC.

The CDR3 region is CASSFDRYNQPQHF. The DNA for the CDR3 is TGTGCCAGCAGCTTTGACAGATACAATCAGCCCCAGCATTTT. This chain links TRBV7-9 with TRBJ1-5; the D gene is possibly TRBD1 (5 bases). V lost 3 bases and J 3 bases, leaving 9 bases between the germline ends. The CDR3 sequence is 14 residues long. From germline, CDR1 is SEHNR and CDR2 FQNEAQ (reference sequence).